Shown below are 8 T cell receptor beta chains from a single sample sequenced in a study of T-cell reconstitution after alpha-beta-depleted transplantation in children. For TCRbeta, the library was prepared with unique molecular identifiers. TCRdb ran MiXCR on the PCR reads and lists one entry per CDR3 protein. Of fewer than 1 million distinct CDR3 sequences detected, under 20% appear once; the ten largest clones hold about 4.6%. The material sequenced was PBMCs, mostly from graft donor cells, taken 360 days after TCRalphabeta/CD19-depleted stem cell transplant. The receptors here all came from a male patient younger than 18 who had a stem cell transplant for acute lymphoblastic leukemia, so the T cells may come from the graft donor.

This clonotype was seen a few times. The V call is TRBV15, the J call TRBJ2-3, with D tentatively TRBD2 (6 bases). The CDR3 extends over 17 amino acids. Germline assignment: CDR1 LNHNV and CDR2 YYDKDF (reference sequence). V lost 4 bases, J lost 2 bases, and 19 bases lay in between. The CDR3 DNA is TGTGCCACCAGCACCACCAACCGACTAGAGGACACAGATACGCAGTATTTT. Encoded protein: CATSTTNRLEDTDTQYF.

The chain joins TRBV10-3 to TRBJ2-7, with a tentative D call TRBD2 (6 bases). V was trimmed by 6 bases and J by 1 base, leaving 13 bases between them. Germline V gene lookup returns CDR1 ENHRY and CDR2 SYGVKD. The CDR3 is made up of 14 amino acids. This CDR3 reads CAISDTGGSYEQYF. DNA of the CDR3: TGTGCCATCAGCGACACCGGGGGTTCCTACGAGCAGTACTTC.

The rearrangement uses TRBV29-1 and TRBJ2-1, with D tentatively TRBD1 (5 bases). CDR3 length: 13 amino acids. Trimming stripped 7 bases from V and 8 bases from J, with 18 bases between. In germline, CDR1 is SQVTM, CDR2 ANQGSEA. The CDR3 nucleotides read TGCAGCGCAGAAAACGGACACGTCGATGAGCAGTTCTTC. This gives the protein CSAENGHVDEQFF.

This clonotype was counted a few times. The chain couples TRBV12-3 or TRBV12-4 to TRBJ1-5; D perhaps matches TRBD1 (5 bases). The germline V and J ends were trimmed by 6 bases and 2 bases, with 14 bases remaining between them. This CDR3 region has 15 residues. The CDR3 region is CASSPTGWGNQPQHF. CDR3 bases: TGTGCCAGCAGCCCAACAGGTTGGGGCAATCAGCCCCAGCATTTT.

In its sample, this clonotype was seen a few times. The rearrangement uses TRBV29-1 and TRBJ2-7; 7 bases agree with TRBD1. Germline values: CDR1 SQVTM, CDR2 ANQGSEA. V trimming: 6 bases; J trimming: 5 bases; junction bases outside the gene matches: 7. This CDR3 region has 12 residues. CDR3 nucleotides: TGCAGCGTCGAGACAGGGAACCACGAGCAGTACTTC. Translation: CSVETGNHEQYF.

This clonotype came up a few times. The chain has TRBV18 and TRBJ1-6, with D hard to call. Germline CDR1 is KGHSH and CDR2 is LQKENI. This CDR3 has 17 amino acids. Trimming removed 5 bases from V and 7 bases from J, with 21 bases in between. Here the CDR3 reads CASSSDGDHPLNSPLHF. CDR3 nucleotide sequence: TGTGCCAGCTCATCCGATGGAGATCACCCTCTCAATTCACCCCTCCACTTT.

This clonotype was observed a few times. This sequence joins TRBV12-3 or TRBV12-4 and TRBJ2-3; D possibly corresponds to TRBD1 (6 bases). The CDR3 totals 16 residues. Trimming left V 5 bases short and J 0 bases short, with 15 bases between. The CDR3 bases are TGTGCCAGCAGTAAGACAGGACCTTCTAGCACAGATACGCAGTATTTT. Encoded protein: CASSKTGPSSTDTQYF.

The V gene is TRBV5-1, the J gene TRBJ2-7; 12 nucleotides align to TRBD2. Per the germline V gene, CDR1 is SGHRS and CDR2 is YFSETQ. The CDR3 is 15 residues long. The V segment lost 3 bases and the J segment 2 bases; nucleotides outside the gene matches: 3. The CDR3 loop is CASSSPSGRAYEQYF. CDR3 sequence (DNA): TGCGCCAGCAGCTCTCCTAGCGGGAGGGCCTACGAGCAGTACTTC.